This entry concerns a single T cell receptor beta chain. Here immunoSEQ multiplex PCR was the method, and the copy in TCRdb shows in-frame clones only, minus some. The sample carries tens of thousands of clones, approximately 90% recorded once. This entry belongs to a study of OX40 agonist ivuxolimab in advanced cancers. The V gene lost 5 bases and the J gene lost 3 bases, with 5 bases spanning the gap. CDR1 is PRHDT and CDR2 is FYEKMQ in the germline V gene (reference sequence). The CDR3 extends over 11 amino acids. Sequences were derived from CD4+ or CD8+ T cells sorted from blood, sampled in a trial of the OX40 agonist ivuxolimab. The chain recombines TRBV13 with TRBJ2-7; D is unresolved. This TCR was recovered from an adult with an advanced solid tumor such as melanoma, head and neck, liver or kidney cancer. CDR3: CASSINYEQYF. The CDR3 bases are TGTGCCAGCAGCATTAACTACGAGCAGTACTTC. Based on the CDR3 plus reference TRBV13 and TRBJ2-7, the full variable domain is AAGVIQSPRHLIKEKRETATLKCYPIPRHDTVYWYQQGPGQDPQFLISFYEKMQSDKGSIPDRFSAQQFSDYHSELNMSSLELGDSALYFCASSINYEQYFGPGTRLTVT.